Included here is one TCR beta chain sequence, with context. A junction end diverges from the germline sequence, so it may reflect a read error. This sample stems from a study of CD8+CD57+ T cells in acquired aplastic anemia. Genomic DNA, serving as template, underwent TCR beta VDJ and CDR3 profiling. TCRdb recomputed calls from the reads with MiXCR, one row per CDR3 protein. Altogether a few hundred thousand distinct CDR3 sequences are present, roughly 64% being singletons, with the ten largest covering 3.5% to 4.5%. From germline, CDR1 is SNHLY and CDR2 FYNNEI. CDR3 length: 14 residues. Sequencing input: sorted CD4+, CD8+, or CD8+CD57+ T cells (not recorded which) from PBMCs. The clonotype originates from a human donor in good health, serving as a control. This chain links TRBV2 with TRBJ2-7; the D gene is possibly TRBD2 (5 bases). DNA for the CDR3: TGTGCCAGCAGGGGGAGTTATAGGTACCACCCCCAGTATTTC. As protein: CASRGSYRYHPQYF.